This T cell receptor (beta chain) derives from a study of blood T cell repertoires in COVID-19. About the study: Specimens from acute and convalescent COVID-19 originated in the United States, Italy and Spain. Sources were T cells, B-cell-depleted T cells, or PBMCs; the material itself was cDNA or gDNA.

In the original workflow: By means of reference gene primer amplification, nucleated cell counts were estimated. Sequenced by immunoSEQ multiplex PCR; TCRdb stores in-frame clones only, minus some. Clonal size and the V and J genes are those of that table, whereas D and trimming came from the DNA. Of approximately 200,000 clones listed, about 90% are singletons. The V end lost 3 bases, the J end lost 4 bases, and 16 bases lay between the germline ends. Germline loops: CDR1 KGHSH, CDR2 LQKENI. The CDR3 length is 16 residues. The sequencing input was peripheral blood. The chain carries TRBV18 and TRBJ2-1; D is unclear. This TCR was sampled from a man aged 40-49 years with active or convalescent COVID-19. The CDR3 DNA follows: TGTGCCAGCTCACCGCCTAGTCGCAAGGATTACAATGAGCAGTTCTTC. It is translated as CASSPPSRKDYNEQFF.